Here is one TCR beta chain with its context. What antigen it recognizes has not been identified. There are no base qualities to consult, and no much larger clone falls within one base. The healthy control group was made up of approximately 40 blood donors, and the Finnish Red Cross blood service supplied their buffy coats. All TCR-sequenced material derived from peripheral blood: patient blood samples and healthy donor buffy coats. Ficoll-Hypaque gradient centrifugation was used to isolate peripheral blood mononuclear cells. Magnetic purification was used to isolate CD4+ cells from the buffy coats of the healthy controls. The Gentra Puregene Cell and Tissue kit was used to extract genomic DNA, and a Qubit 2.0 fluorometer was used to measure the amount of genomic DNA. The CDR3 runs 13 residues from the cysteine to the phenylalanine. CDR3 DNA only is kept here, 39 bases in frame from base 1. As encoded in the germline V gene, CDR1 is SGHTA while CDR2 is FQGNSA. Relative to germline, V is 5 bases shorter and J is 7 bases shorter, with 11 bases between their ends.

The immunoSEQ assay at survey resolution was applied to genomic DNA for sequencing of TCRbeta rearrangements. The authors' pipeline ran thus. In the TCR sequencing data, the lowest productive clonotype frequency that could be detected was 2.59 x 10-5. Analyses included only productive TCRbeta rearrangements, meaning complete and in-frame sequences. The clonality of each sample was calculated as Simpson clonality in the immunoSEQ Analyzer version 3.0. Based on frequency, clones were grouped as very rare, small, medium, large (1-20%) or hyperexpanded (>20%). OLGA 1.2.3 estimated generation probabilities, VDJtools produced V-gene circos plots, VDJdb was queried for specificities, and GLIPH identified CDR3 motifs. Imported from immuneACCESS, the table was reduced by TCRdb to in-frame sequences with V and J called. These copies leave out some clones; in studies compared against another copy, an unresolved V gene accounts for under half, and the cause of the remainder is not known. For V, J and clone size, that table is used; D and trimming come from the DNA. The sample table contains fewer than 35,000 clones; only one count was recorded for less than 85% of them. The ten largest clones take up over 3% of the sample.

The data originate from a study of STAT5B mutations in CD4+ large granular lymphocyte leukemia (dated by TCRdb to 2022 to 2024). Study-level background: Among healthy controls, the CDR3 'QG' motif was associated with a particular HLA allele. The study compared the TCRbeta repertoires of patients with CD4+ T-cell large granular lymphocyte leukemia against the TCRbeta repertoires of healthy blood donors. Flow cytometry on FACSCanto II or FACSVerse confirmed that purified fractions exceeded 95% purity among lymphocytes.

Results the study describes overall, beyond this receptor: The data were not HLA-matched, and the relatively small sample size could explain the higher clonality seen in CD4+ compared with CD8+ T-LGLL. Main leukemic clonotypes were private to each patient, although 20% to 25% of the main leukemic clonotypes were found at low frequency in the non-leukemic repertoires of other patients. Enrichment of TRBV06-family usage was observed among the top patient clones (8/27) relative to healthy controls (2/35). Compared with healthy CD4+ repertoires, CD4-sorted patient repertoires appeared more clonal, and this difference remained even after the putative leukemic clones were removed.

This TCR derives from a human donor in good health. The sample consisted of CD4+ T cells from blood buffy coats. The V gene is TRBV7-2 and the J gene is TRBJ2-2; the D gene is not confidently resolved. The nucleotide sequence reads TGTGCCAGCAGCCGAGTCTCGTTCGGGGAGCTGTTTTTT. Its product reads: CASSRVSFGELFF.